This TCR beta chain was sequenced in a study of shared clonotypes between healthy human individuals. Looked up from germline, CDR1 is MGHRA and CDR2 is YSYEKL. The CDR3 sequence is 19 residues long. V was pared by 0 bases and J by 7 bases, with 25 bases between. Clones were read by immunoSEQ multiplex PCR, and TCRdb kept only the in-frame ones, dropping some. The data show about 480,000 clones, about 79% seen once. This TCR was recovered from a woman aged 40-49 years in good health. Some clones in this sample may be carry-over from other donors' samples. The material sequenced was PBMCs. The chain combines TRBV4-1 with TRBJ1-5; D is uncertain. The CDR3 loop reads CASSQDRTGRTANRQPQHF. In DNA, the CDR3 is TGCGCCAGCAGCCAAGATAGGACTGGGCGGACGGCGAATAGGCAGCCCCAGCATTTT.